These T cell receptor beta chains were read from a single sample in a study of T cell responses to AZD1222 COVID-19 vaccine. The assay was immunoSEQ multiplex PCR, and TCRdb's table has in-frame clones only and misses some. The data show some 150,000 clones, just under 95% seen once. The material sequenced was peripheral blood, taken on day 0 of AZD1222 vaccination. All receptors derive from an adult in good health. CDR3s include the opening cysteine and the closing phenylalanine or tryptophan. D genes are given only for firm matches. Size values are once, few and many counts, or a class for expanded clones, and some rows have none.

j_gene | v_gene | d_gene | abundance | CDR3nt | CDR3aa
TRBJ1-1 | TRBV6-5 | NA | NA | TGTGCCAGCGGAAGGGGTAACACTGAAGCTTTCTTT | CASGRGNTEAFF
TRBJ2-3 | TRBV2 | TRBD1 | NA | TGTGCCAGCAGGGGGGCTTTAGGGGGCGATACGCAGTATTTT | CASRGALGGDTQYF
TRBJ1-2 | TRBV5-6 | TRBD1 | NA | TGTGCCAGCAGCTTGAAGGGACAGGGGGACTATGGCTACACCTTC | CASSLKGQGDYGYTF
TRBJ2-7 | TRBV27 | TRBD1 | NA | TGTGCCAGCAGTCCCTCGATTAGGACAGGGGAGGGTGGTGAGCAGTACTTC | CASSPSIRTGEGGEQYF
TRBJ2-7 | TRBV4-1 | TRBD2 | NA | TGCGCCAGCAGCCCTGGACTAGCGGGGGTCGTATACGAGCAGTACTTC | CASSPGLAGVVYEQYF
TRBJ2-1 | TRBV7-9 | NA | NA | TGTGCCAGCAGCGTTTTCGGGCCTCTGGAGCAGTTCTTC | CASSVFGPLEQFF
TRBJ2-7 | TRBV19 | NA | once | TGTGCCAGTAGTTGGACAGGAGGGTACGAGCAGTACTTC | CASSWTGGYEQYF
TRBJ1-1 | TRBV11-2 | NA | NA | TGTGCCAGCAGCCCTAGACTGACTGAAGCTTTCTTT | CASSPRLTEAFF
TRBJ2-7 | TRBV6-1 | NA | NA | TGTGCCAGCAGTGTTTCGGTTCAGGGGACCCTCTCCTACGAGCAGTACTTC | CASSVSVQGTLSYEQYF
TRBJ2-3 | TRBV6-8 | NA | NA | TGTGCCAGCAGTTATTGGGCCACAGAAATCCCAGATACGCAGTATTTT | CASSYWATEIPDTQYF
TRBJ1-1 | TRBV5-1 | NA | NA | TGCGCCAGCAGCTTGCAGTTCACAGACACTGAAGCTTTCTTT | CASSLQFTDTEAFF
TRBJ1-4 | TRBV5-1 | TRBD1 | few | TGCGCCAGCAGCTCCGGACAGGGGGTAACAACTAATGAAAAACTGTTTTTT | CASSSGQGVTTNEKLFF
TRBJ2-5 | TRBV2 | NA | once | TGTGCCAGCAGTGAAGCATACAGGGTAGGCCAAGAGACCCAGTACTTC | CASSEAYRVGQETQYF
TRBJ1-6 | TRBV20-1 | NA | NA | TGCAGTGCTAGTCGGCGGGCAGGGGAAGATTCACCCCTCCACTTT | CSASRRAGEDSPLHF
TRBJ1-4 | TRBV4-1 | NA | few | TGCGCCAGCAGCCAGAGACAGCTAACTAATGAAAAACTGTTTTTT | CASSQRQLTNEKLFF
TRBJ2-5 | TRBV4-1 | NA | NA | TGCGCCAGCAGCCAAGTCATGGAGACCCAGTACTTC | CASSQVMETQYF
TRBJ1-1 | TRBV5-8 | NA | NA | TGTGCCAGCAGCTTGGGATATGGCGGGGCGAACACTGAAGCTTTCTTT | CASSLGYGGANTEAFF
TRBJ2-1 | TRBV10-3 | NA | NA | TGTGCCATCAGTGAGTTTCCTAATGAGCAGTTCTTC | CAISEFPNEQFF
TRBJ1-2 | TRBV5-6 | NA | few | TGTGCCAGCAGCTTGGGCAGTAATGGCTACACCTTC | CASSLGSNGYTF
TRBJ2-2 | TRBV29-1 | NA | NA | TGCAGCGGCACGGTGGCCGGGGAGCTGTTTTTT | CSGTVAGELFF
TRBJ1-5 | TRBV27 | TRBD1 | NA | TGTGCCAGCAGTTTAATAGGGGGCAGTGGTCAGCCCCAGCATTTT | CASSLIGGSGQPQHF
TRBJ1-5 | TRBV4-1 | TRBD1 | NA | TGCGCCAGCAGCCAAGCCGGATCAGGGGGATTATCGGAGCCCCAGCATTTT | CASSQAGSGGLSEPQHF
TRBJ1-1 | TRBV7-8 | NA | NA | TGTGCCAGCACCCTCGCGTCCAGGGCGAACACTGAAGCTTTCTTT | CASTLASRANTEAFF
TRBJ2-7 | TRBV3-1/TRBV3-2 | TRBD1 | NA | TGTGCCAGCAGCCAAGATACCTCGGGGACAGGGTACGAGCAGTACTTC | CASSQDTSGTGYEQYF
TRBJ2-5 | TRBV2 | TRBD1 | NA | TGTGCCAGCAGTGGGAGACAGGGGCGAGAGACCCAGTACTTC | CASSGRQGRETQYF
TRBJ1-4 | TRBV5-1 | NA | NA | TGCGCCAGCAGCCTCGGGACGGATTTTCAGGCTAATGAAAAACTGTTTTTT | CASSLGTDFQANEKLFF
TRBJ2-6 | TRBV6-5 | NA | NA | TGTGCCAGCAGTTACTCTCCGGGGACTGGGGCCAACGTCCTGACTTTC | CASSYSPGTGANVLTF
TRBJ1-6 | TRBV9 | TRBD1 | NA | TGTGCCAGCAGCGAAAGGACAGGGCAAAATTCACCCCTCCACTTT | CASSERTGQNSPLHF
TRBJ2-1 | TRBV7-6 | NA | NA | TGTGCCAGCAGCTTATTTGGGACACCCGACAATGAGCAGTTCTTC | CASSLFGTPDNEQFF
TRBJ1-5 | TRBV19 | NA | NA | TGTGCCAGTACAAACTCCGGGGGGCCCAATCAGCCCCAGCATTTT | CASTNSGGPNQPQHF
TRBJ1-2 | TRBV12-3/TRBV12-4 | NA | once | TGTGCCAGCAGTTCGCAGAGCGCGCATGGCTACACCTTC | CASSSQSAHGYTF
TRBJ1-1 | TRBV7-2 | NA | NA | TGTGCCAGCAGCCCAAGGAGTAGGACATCGTCCACTGAAGCTTTCTTT | CASSPRSRTSSTEAFF
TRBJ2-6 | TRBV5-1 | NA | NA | TGCGCCAGCAGCCAGGCTAACTCTGGGGCCAACGTCCTGACTTTC | CASSQANSGANVLTF
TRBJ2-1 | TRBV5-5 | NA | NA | TGTGCCAGCAGCTCGACAGCAAGCTCCTACAATGAGCAGTTCTTC | CASSSTASSYNEQFF
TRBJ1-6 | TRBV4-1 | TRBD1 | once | TGCGCCAGCAGCCAAGCCCCGACAGGGCAGAGCTCCTATAATTCACCCCTCCACTTT | CASSQAPTGQSSYNSPLHF
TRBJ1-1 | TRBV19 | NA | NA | TGTGCCAGTAGTATTGGACGGGTGAACACTGAAGCTTTCTTT | CASSIGRVNTEAFF
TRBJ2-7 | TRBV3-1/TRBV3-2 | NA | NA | TGTGCCAGCAGTCCGGGTGTAACCTACGAGCAGTACTTC | CASSPGVTYEQYF
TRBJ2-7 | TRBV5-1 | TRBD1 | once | TGCGCCAGCAGCTTAGGGACAGGTTGGACCTACGAGCAGTACTTC | CASSLGTGWTYEQYF
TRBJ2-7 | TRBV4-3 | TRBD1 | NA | TGCGCCAGCAGCCAAGATCGGTCGGGACAGGGGGCCGCCTACGAGCAGTACTTC | CASSQDRSGQGAAYEQYF
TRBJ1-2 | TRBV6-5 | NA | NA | TGTGCCAGCAGAGGAGGGGGATCGTCCTATGGCTACACCTTC | CASRGGGSSYGYTF
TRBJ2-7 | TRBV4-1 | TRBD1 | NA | TGCGCCAGCAGCCCATCGGCCCTGGGACAGGGCTACGAGCAGTACTTC | CASSPSALGQGYEQYF
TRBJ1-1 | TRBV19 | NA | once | TGTGCCAGTAGTATTGAGGGGGGGACTGAAGCTTTCTTT | CASSIEGGTEAFF